Sequencing of this T cell receptor (beta chain) was carried out in a study of T cell responses to AZD1222 COVID-19 vaccine. Profiling relied on immunoSEQ multiplex PCR, and the TCRdb table lists in-frame clones only, not all of them. This table has roughly 130,000 clones, about 90% appearing once. The ends lost 4 bases at V and 4 bases at J; junction bases unmatched: 2. This CDR3 has 12 residues. CDR1 is SGHRS, CDR2 YFSETQ, per germline. The TCR was taken from an adult in good health. The chain carries TRBV5-1 and TRBJ2-7, with 7 nucleotides matching TRBD1. The sample in question was peripheral blood, obtained on day 0 of MenACWY control vaccination. CDR3 residues: CASSTGEYEQYF. In nucleotides, the CDR3 is TGCGCCAGCAGCACAGGGGAGTACGAGCAGTACTTC.